This is a list of T cell receptor beta chains from one sample in a study of vaccination and CD4 T cells after COVID-19. No antigen has been identified for these receptors. MiXCR, run by TCRdb on the PCR reads, gives a single entry per CDR3 protein. The table lists approximately 12,000 distinct CDR3 sequences, around 20% of them singletons. Sequencing was performed on CD4+ T cells from blood, cultured in vitro, taken before SARS-CoV-2 vaccination. The receptors here all came from a human donor who received a COVID-19 vaccine. The conserved cysteine and the conserved F or W are not part of the CDR3 here. The D gene is left open where the match is weak.

cdr3_length j_call d_call v_call cdr3_aa
15 TRBJ1-2 NA TRBV4-2 ASSQESWAGRLYGYI
9 TRBJ2-3 NA TRBV19 ASQGGDTQY
12 TRBJ1-1 NA TRBV19 ASRDFLLNTEAF
9 TRBJ1-1 NA TRBV6-1 ASSRSSGAF
13 TRBJ2-5 NA TRBV10-1 ASSESVDGQETQY
13 TRBJ1-2 NA TRBV7-9 ASSLGGPDNYGYT
12 TRBJ1-1 NA TRBV12-3/TRBV12-4 ASTVGRANTEAF
10 TRBJ1-2 NA TRBV12-3/TRBV12-4 ASSLGGNGYT
13 TRBJ2-3 NA TRBV5-4 ASSLDLGSTDTQY
12 TRBJ2-7 NA TRBV11-2 ASSPGPSSYEQY
14 TRBJ2-2 TRBD2 TRBV9 ASSPIGGGYTGELF
12 TRBJ2-4 NA TRBV15 ATSRECGENIQY
13 TRBJ2-2 NA TRBV25-1 ASSAFGGRTGELF
15 TRBJ2-2 TRBD1 TRBV20-1 SARDPAGGVYTGELF
13 TRBJ2-7 NA TRBV6-5 ASSYSDTSSYEQY
12 TRBJ2-7 NA TRBV7-2 ASSGGGRPYEQY
12 TRBJ1-1 NA TRBV5-1 ASSIGLVNTEAF
14 TRBJ2-7 TRBD2 TRBV30 AWSQDRGGLAGEQY
11 TRBJ1-2 TRBD1 TRBV19 VSTDRDSDGYT
11 TRBJ2-7 NA TRBV2 ASSVAFYYEQY
15 TRBJ1-2 TRBD1 TRBV19 ASSSAFSGGAIYGYT
10 TRBJ2-1 NA TRBV11-3 ASSLGYNEQF
12 TRBJ1-4 NA TRBV19 ASSRRTFNEKLF
13 TRBJ2-5 NA TRBV6-1 ASTSLRQGGETQY
12 TRBJ2-7 TRBD2 TRBV9 ASSIRTSAYEQY
9 TRBJ1-1 NA TRBV2 ASSPRVEAF
17 TRBJ2-6 NA TRBV24-1 ATSDPADRQSSGANVLT
11 TRBJ1-2 NA TRBV6-1 ASSTGRAYGYT
13 TRBJ1-1 NA TRBV7-2 ASSFSPGWNTEAF